These 16 T cell receptor beta chains share one sample of origin, sequenced in a study of regulatory T cells in long-lasting Graves disease. Through Arm-PCR of CDR3 regions and iRepertoire HTBI primers, TCR beta libraries were built. TCRdb called the multiplex PCR reads again in MiXCR, with one record for every CDR3 protein. Among some 220,000 distinct CDR3 sequences listed, around a fifth were seen once. The time point denotes: newly diagnosed GD, antithyroid drugs for less than 3 months. TCR sequences were obtained from RNA taken from PBMCs. Separately, the same data were catalogued under a study of T cells in Graves' hyperthyroidism and ophthalmopathy.

Sequences were derived from peripheral blood mononuclear cells (PBMCs), sampled at new diagnosis, from a patient treated with antithyroid drugs. The source is a woman in her thirties with Graves disease.

In its sample, this clonotype was seen many times. This rearrangement joins TRBV19 to TRBJ1-1; 11 bases are a match to TRBD1. Germline CDR1 reads LNHDA; CDR2 reads SQIVND (reference sequence). The CDR3 totals 17 residues. The trim removed 6 bases at V and 4 bases at J, leaving 13 bases unmatched. The CDR3 DNA reads as TGTGCCAGTAGGCGGAAGGGACAGGGGGACTCCGGCACTGAAGCTTTCTTT. The encoded protein is CASRRKGQGDSGTEAFF.

This clonotype was detected ten times or more. V is TRBV12-3 or TRBV12-4 and J is TRBJ1-2; possible D gene TRBD1, 5 bases. The CDR3 is made up of 14 amino acids. V shed 2 bases and J shed 8 bases, with 15 bases lying between them. DNA for the CDR3: TGTGCCAGCAGTTTAACCGGGACCCCAGCGGGCTACACCTTC. Its translation is CASSLTGTPAGYTF.

This clonotype was found many times. The V call is TRBV7-9, the J call TRBJ2-1; D call uncertain. Trimming took 4 bases from V and 6 from J, leaving 13 bases between them. Per germline, CDR1 SEHNR and CDR2 FQNEAQ (reference sequence). The CDR3 has 14 amino acids. CDR3 coding DNA: TGTGCCAGCAGCTCTCAAAAGATCTCCAATGAGCAGTTCTTC. This encodes CASSSQKISNEQFF.

In this sample, this clonotype turned up many times. This chain joins TRBV5-1 and TRBJ2-3; D is uncertain. The V gene's germline CDR1 is SGHRS and CDR2 YFSETQ. The CDR3 length is 17 residues. V was clipped by 0 bases and J by 0 bases, with 14 bases between them. This chain's CDR3 is CASSLARASTSTDTQYF. For the CDR3, the DNA is TGCGCCAGCAGCTTGGCCCGGGCATCCACCAGCACAGATACGCAGTATTTT.

This clonotype has at least ten counts. In DNA, the CDR3 is TGTGCCAGCAGTTTGGGTGGCTACACCTTC. The encoded protein is CASSLGGYTF. The chain recombines TRBV28 with TRBJ1-2; D remains unclear. V lost 3 bases and J lost 7, with 3 bases in between. Germline loops: CDR1 MDHEN, CDR2 SYDVKM. The CDR3 covers 10 residues.

This clonotype was found many times. CDR3 in DNA: TGTGCCAGCAGCGTCGGGAACGCCGTTCAAGAGACCCAGTACTTC. Encoded protein: CASSVGNAVQETQYF. The chain uses TRBV9 and TRBJ2-5; weak D call: TRBD2 (5 bases). CDR3 size: 15 residues. The V gene lost 2 bases and the J gene lost 2 bases, with 13 bases spanning the gap. Germline V lookup: CDR1 SGDLS, CDR2 YYNGEE.

This clonotype came up a few times. The chain has TRBV20-1 and TRBJ1-5, with D perhaps matching TRBD1 (5 bases). From germline, CDR1 is DFQATT and CDR2 SNEGSKA (reference sequence). Trimming removed 3 bases at V and 6 bases at J, with 18 bases between. The CDR3 has 15 residues. The CDR3 sequence: CSARYGAGLSQPQHF. As DNA, the CDR3 is TGCAGTGCTAGGTATGGAGCAGGGCTTTCTCAGCCCCAGCATTTT.

The chain combines TRBV28 with TRBJ1-6, with D unresolved. With 1 base removed from V and 7 bases from J, the gap between germline ends came to 11 bases. Germline CDR1 is MDHEN and CDR2 is SYDVKM. This CDR3 is 15 amino acids long. The CDR3 loop reads CASSLSDRRNSPLHF. The CDR3 DNA reads TGTGCCAGCAGTTTATCCGACCGGAGGAATTCACCCCTCCACTTT.

In the case of this clonotype: The likely explanation is a read error, given a far larger clone one base away. V gene TRBV12-3 or TRBV12-4 combines with J gene TRBJ1-1, with D hard to call. The CDR3 spans 11 residues. The V end lost 1 base, the J end lost 11 bases, and 8 bases lay between the germline ends. For the CDR3, the DNA is TGTGCCAGCAGTTTAGTGGACGGGGCTTTCTTT. Its protein is CASSLVDGAFF.

Many counts were recorded for this clonotype. The V call is TRBV20-1, the J call TRBJ1-6, with D hard to call. Germline V CDR1 and CDR2: DFQATT, SNEGSKA (reference sequence). The CDR3 is made up of 16 amino acids. The V and J ends lost 0 bases and 9 bases respectively, with 18 bases between them. The DNA for the CDR3 is TGCAGTGCTAGAGAAAATCCGGGGTTAGTAGGTTCACCCCTCCACTTT. Amino acid sequence: CSARENPGLVGSPLHF.

This clonotype showed up many times. V is TRBV29-1 and J is TRBJ1-6; the D gene is possibly TRBD1 (6 bases). CDR3 length: 13 residues. Germline values: CDR1 SQVTM, CDR2 ANQGSEA. Trimming took 7 bases from V and 12 from J, leaving 19 bases between them. CDR3 sequence (DNA): TGCAGCGACCCATCTCTGGGGGGCTTACCCCTCCACTTT. Protein sequence: CSDPSLGGLPLHF. The full variable domain, in which reference TRBV29-1 and TRBJ1-6 provide the parts outside the CDR3, is SAVISQKPSRDICQRGTSLTIQCQVDSQVTMMFWYRQQPGQSLTLIATANQGSEATYESGFVIDKFPISRPNLTFSTLTVSNMSPEDSSIYLCSDPSLGGLPLHFGNGTRLTVT.

This clonotype showed up many times. This chain connects TRBV2 to TRBJ2-6, with D possibly being TRBD1 (6 bases). Germline V lookup: CDR1 SNHLY, CDR2 FYNNEI. Trimming shortened V by 6 bases and J by 1 base, and 7 bases separated the two germline ends. CDR3 length: 14 amino acids. CDR3 nucleotide sequence: TGTGCCAGCAGACAGGGTTCTGGGGCCAACGTCCTGACTTTC. Its protein product is CASRQGSGANVLTF.

In its sample, this clonotype was seen many times. This rearrangement joins TRBV9 to TRBJ2-3, with 14 bases identical to TRBD2. The germline CDR1 and CDR2 sequences are SGDLS and YYNGEE. The CDR3 has 15 amino acids. V was clipped by 3 bases and J by 5 bases; unmatched bases: 2. For the CDR3, the DNA is TGTGCCAGCAGCGCCGGGACTAGCGGGAGAGATACGCAGTATTTT. This codes for CASSAGTSGRDTQYF.

The rearrangement uses TRBV9 and TRBJ2-7; maybe TRBD1 (6 bases). The length of the CDR3 is 15 residues. Trimming shortened V by 0 bases and J by 5 bases, and 15 bases separated the two germline ends. Germline assignment: CDR1 SGDLS and CDR2 YYNGEE. The CDR3, as DNA: TGTGCCAGCAGCGTAGACGGCTGGGGGCGGGACGAGCAGTACTTC. Amino acids: CASSVDGWGRDEQYF.

V is TRBV28 and J is TRBJ1-3, with a tentative D call TRBD1 (6 bases). Per the germline V gene, CDR1 is MDHEN and CDR2 is SYDVKM. The CDR3 consists of 15 residues. V was shortened by 6 bases and J by 3 bases, with 15 bases between the two germline ends. The CDR3 reads CASRVGGFDGNTIYF. CDR3 bases: TGTGCCAGCAGGGTAGGGGGGTTCGATGGAAACACCATATATTTT.

The sample holds a few counts of this clonotype. The V gene is TRBV5-4, the J gene TRBJ2-5; 9 nucleotides line up with TRBD2. The germline gives CDR1 SGHNT, CDR2 YYREEE (reference sequence). V lost 3 bases, J lost 2 bases, and 5 bases stayed unmatched. The CDR3 consists of 15 residues. The DNA for the CDR3 is TGTGCCAGCAGCTACCCTAGCGGGAAGCAAGAGACCCAGTACTTC. Translation gives CASSYPSGKQETQYF.